Listed here are 29 T cell receptor beta chains from one sample, sequenced in a study of blood T cell repertoires in COVID-19. This table comes from immunoSEQ multiplex PCR, and its TCRdb copy is limited to in-frame clones, with some not included. The data contain hundreds of thousands of clones, around nine tenths of them singletons. The sequencing sample was made of PBMCs or T cells enriched from blood (not recorded which). The receptors here all came from a woman between 18 and 29 years old with acute COVID-19.

The chain recombines TRBV10-3 with TRBJ2-5; no clear D gene. This CDR3 has 13 residues. CDR1 is ENHRY, CDR2 SYGVKD, per germline. V was cut by 8 bases and J by 0 bases, with 10 bases left in between. The CDR3 nucleotides are TGTGCCATCGGAACTACCGACCAAGAGACCCAGTACTTC. Encoded protein: CAIGTTDQETQYF.

Turning to this clone: Other nucleotide sequences from this sample produce the same CDR3. This chain links TRBV3-1 (or the pseudogene TRBV3-2) with TRBJ2-3; D remains unclear. The germline CDR1 and CDR2 sequences are LGHDT and YNNKEL (reference sequence). V dropped 0 bases and J dropped 3 bases, with 4 bases sitting between them. This CDR3 comprises 13 residues. The CDR3 reads CASSQDLTDTQYF. CDR3 nucleotide sequence: TGTGCCAGCAGCCAAGATCTAACAGATACGCAGTATTTT.

This clone was seen just once. The chain recombines TRBV5-1 with TRBJ2-7, with 8 positions matching TRBD1. The V gene's germline CDR1 is SGHRS and CDR2 YFSETQ. Trimming took 3 bases from V and 4 from J; bases not matched to a gene: 9. CDR3 length: 15 amino acids. The CDR3 sequence is CASSYAGTGAYEQYF. The DNA of the CDR3 is TGCGCCAGCAGCTACGCCGGGACAGGCGCTTACGAGCAGTACTTC.

This rearrangement joins TRBV18 to TRBJ2-3; TRBD1 matches 12 bases. V shed 3 bases, J shed 4 bases, and the junction held 5 bases outside the gene matches. The CDR3 contains 16 residues. The V gene's germline CDR1 is KGHSH and CDR2 LQKENI. CDR3 sequence reads: CASSPGTGGASDTQYF. The CDR3 DNA reads as TGTGCCAGCTCACCCGGGACAGGGGGCGCATCAGATACGCAGTATTTT.

The rearrangement joins TRBV5-5 to TRBJ2-3, with TRBD2 identical over 15 bases. The CDR3 is 16 residues long. V shed 4 bases and J 6 bases; nucleotides not matched to a gene: 6. Germline V CDR1 and CDR2: SGHKS, YYEKEE (reference sequence). As DNA, the CDR3 is TGTGCCAGCAGCCGGGGACTAGCGGGGGGTCACGATACGCAGTATTTT. Protein: CASSRGLAGGHDTQYF.

J is TRBJ2-6 and V is TRBV5-1, with D unclear. The germline V gene encodes CDR1 SGHRS and CDR2 YFSETQ. CDR3 length: 15 amino acids. V lost 6 bases, J lost 0 bases, and 10 bases lay in between. In DNA form, the CDR3 reads TGCGCCAGCACCACAGATGGCTCTGGGGCCAACGTCCTGACTTTC. Its protein product is CASTTDGSGANVLTF.

This chain connects TRBV2 to TRBJ2-2, with 7 bases lining up with TRBD1. Germline-derived CDR1 and CDR2 are SNHLY and FYNNEI. This CDR3 spans 15 amino acids. J lost 4 bases, V lost 2 bases, and 4 bases had no gene match. In nucleotides, the CDR3 is TGTGCCAGCAGTGAATGGCAGGGGGTCACCGGGGAGCTGTTTTTT. It yields the protein CASSEWQGVTGELFF.

The DNA of the CDR3 is TGTGCCAGCAGCGCCGGACAGGGCGGGAGTTCACCCCTCCACTTT. Translating gives CASSAGQGGSSPLHF. The chain has TRBV5-8 and TRBJ1-6; 8 nucleotides agree with TRBD1. The CDR3 length is 15 residues. Germline V CDR1 and CDR2: SGHTS, YDEGEE. The trim removed 4 bases at V and 9 bases at J, leaving 9 bases unmatched.

The chain carries TRBV27 and TRBJ1-4; no definite D call. The germline V gene encodes CDR1 MNHEY and CDR2 SMNVEV (reference sequence). The ends were cut back, 5 bases at V and 10 bases at J, with 23 bases in the middle. The CDR3 is 16 amino acids. CDR3 DNA sequence: TGTGCCAGCAGTACCAGCCCAAGGAGATTGGGTGTAAAACTGTTTTTT. Translated: CASSTSPRRLGVKLFF.

Here the CDR3 reads CASSPGGGKAGGYTF. For the CDR3, the DNA is TGTGCCAGCAGCCCAGGAGGTGGAAAGGCCGGTGGCTACACCTTC. This chain connects TRBV7-9 to TRBJ1-2; D is unclear. The V end lost 5 bases, the J end lost 7 bases, and 20 bases lay between the germline ends. The CDR3 covers 15 residues. The V gene's germline CDR1 is SEHNR and CDR2 FQNEAQ (reference sequence).

This chain connects TRBV4-3 to TRBJ1-6; 10 nucleotides align to TRBD1. This CDR3 is 16 amino acids long. Germline CDR1 is LGHNA and CDR2 is YSLEER. V lost 1 base to trimming and J lost 7 bases; unmatched junction nucleotides: 4. CDR3 sequence (DNA): TGCGCCAGCAGCCAAGGCGGGACAGGGGCGAATTCACCCCTCCACTTT. Amino acid sequence: CASSQGGTGANSPLHF.

The J gene is TRBJ2-5, the V gene TRBV4-1; 7 bases fit TRBD1. The CDR3 spans 16 residues. CDR1 MGHRA and CDR2 YSYEKL come from the germline V gene. Trimming at V came to 4 bases and at J to 2 bases, leaving 10 bases not matched to a gene. As DNA, the CDR3 is TGCGCCAGCAGCCGATCATCCGGGACAGTACAAGAGACCCAGTACTTC. Translating gives CASSRSSGTVQETQYF.

The chain links TRBV2 to TRBJ2-1; D possibly corresponds to TRBD2 (5 bases). V was cut by 6 bases and J by 9 bases, with 9 bases left in between. Germline V lookup: CDR1 SNHLY, CDR2 FYNNEI. The CDR3 has 11 amino acids. The CDR3 DNA sequence: TGTGCCAGCAGGTGGACTGGTGAGCAGTTCTTC. The encoded protein is CASRWTGEQFF.

Only one count was recorded for this clone. CDR3 sequence (DNA): TGTGCCAGCAGCAGGGACAGTTCGAACACCGGGGAGCTGTTTTTT. It specifies CASSRDSSNTGELFF. The chain uses TRBV21-1 and TRBJ2-2; no check of the table's D call, TRBD1, against the DNA was made. TRBV21-1 is listed as a pseudogene. The CDR3 length is 15 residues.

V usage is TRBV27 and J usage is TRBJ2-7; 9 bases are a match to TRBD2. Germline V gene sequence: CDR1 MNHEY, CDR2 SMNVEV (reference sequence). With 5 bases clipped from V and 5 bases from J, the junction kept 16 bases outside the gene matches. The CDR3 runs to 17 residues. The CDR3 DNA is TGTGCCAGCAGTCCTTTATTCTCAGCGGGAGGTCGCGACGAGCAGTACTTC. Translating gives CASSPLFSAGGRDEQYF.

This chain links TRBV3-1 (or the pseudogene TRBV3-2) with TRBJ1-2; 7 bases match TRBD1. The CDR3 has 13 residues. Germline CDR1 reads LGHDT; CDR2 reads YNNKEL (reference sequence). V lost 10 bases and J lost 4; bases outside the gene matches: 9. The DNA of the CDR3 is TGTGCCACCGTGGACAGGTCCGGCTATGGCTACACCTTC. This sequence encodes CATVDRSGYGYTF.

The count of this clone is one. The genes are TRBV28 and TRBJ2-7; TRBD1 might be the D (6 bases). The V gene's germline CDR1 is MDHEN and CDR2 SYDVKM. Trimming removed 0 bases at V and 12 bases at J, with 9 bases between. This CDR3 spans 11 amino acids. The CDR3, as DNA: TGTGCCAGCAGTTTATGGGGACAATCGTACTTC. Amino acid sequence: CASSLWGQSYF.

The rearrangement links TRBV18 to TRBJ1-1; 8 positions match TRBD1. CDR1 is KGHSH and CDR2 is LQKENI in the germline V gene. CDR3 size: 16 residues. Trimming cost V 2 bases and J 5 bases; bases outside gene matches: 10. CDR3 protein: CASSPRTGHDQTEAFF. The CDR3 nucleotides are TGTGCCAGCTCACCAAGGACAGGGCATGATCAAACTGAAGCTTTCTTT.

V gene TRBV14 combines with J gene TRBJ2-3; 8 nucleotides agree with TRBD1. Looked up from germline, CDR1 is SGHDN and CDR2 is FVKESK. V dropped 6 bases and J dropped 4; count of bases not matched to a gene: 12. CDR3 size: 16 residues. The CDR3 DNA is TGTGCCAGCAGAGAGACAGGGGTTAGGGGCGCAGATACGCAGTATTTT. Its protein is CASRETGVRGADTQYF.

V gene TRBV27 combines with J gene TRBJ2-1; D not resolved. V was trimmed by 6 bases and J by 2 bases, leaving 11 bases between them. The length of the CDR3 is 14 residues. Looked up from germline, CDR1 is MNHEY and CDR2 is SMNVEV (reference sequence). The CDR3 sequence is CASSQSVPYNEQFF. The CDR3 DNA is TGTGCCAGCAGCCAGTCAGTTCCCTACAATGAGCAGTTCTTC.

The table lists this clone with a few counts. This rearrangement joins TRBV12-3 or TRBV12-4 to TRBJ1-1; D remains ambiguous. There are 12 residues in the CDR3. V was cut by 0 bases and J by 11 bases, with 10 bases left in between. The CDR3, as DNA: TGTGCCAGCAGTTTAGCGCCCTTAGCGGCTTTCTTT. Its translation is CASSLAPLAAFF.

This chain uses TRBV27 with TRBJ2-7, with D possibly being TRBD2 (6 bases). Deletions cut 3 bases from V and 4 bases from J, with 13 bases between. The CDR3 has 14 amino acids. The germline gives CDR1 MNHEY, CDR2 SMNVEV (reference sequence). The DNA for the CDR3 is TGTGCCAGCAGTTTGGTATCGGCGGGATACGAGCAGTACTTC. This codes for CASSLVSAGYEQYF.

This clone was recorded a few times. V gene TRBV10-3 combines with J gene TRBJ1-1; 8 bases agree with TRBD1. The trim removed 6 bases at V and 6 bases at J, leaving 18 bases unmatched. Germline V gene sequence: CDR1 ENHRY, CDR2 SYGVKD. This CDR3 is built from 17 residues. The CDR3 nucleotides are TGTGCCATCAGCGCGAGTTCACCCGGACAGGGATGGTCTGAAGCTTTCTTT. As protein: CAISASSPGQGWSEAFF.

As regards this clone: The same CDR3 is also encoded by other DNA sequences in this sample. In DNA form, the CDR3 reads TGTGCCAGCAGCCCGACAGGGAACACTGAAGCTTTCTTT. Translating it yields CASSPTGNTEAFF. The chain combines TRBV9 with TRBJ1-1; D is possibly TRBD1 (6 bases). CDR1 is SGDLS, CDR2 YYNGEE, per germline. The CDR3 spans 13 residues. The V and J ends lost 4 bases and 1 base respectively, with 8 bases between them.

The J gene is TRBJ2-7, the V gene TRBV7-9, with a possible D match to TRBD2 (5 bases). V shed 1 base and J shed 1 base, with 14 bases lying between them. CDR3 length: 16 amino acids. Germline CDR1 and CDR2: SEHNR and FQNEAQ (reference sequence). CDR3 in DNA: TGTGCCAGCAGCTTAGGTCTTTATCCGGGGTCCTACGAGCAGTACTTC. Residues: CASSLGLYPGSYEQYF.

The chain joins TRBV6-5 to TRBJ2-3; the D gene is possibly TRBD2 (6 bases). V was shortened by 8 bases and J by 0 bases, with 12 bases between the two germline ends. The CDR3 covers 14 residues. Germline V CDR1 and CDR2: MNHEY, SVGAGI. Here the CDR3 DNA reads TGTGCCAGCCTGATCAGCGGGAGCACAGATACGCAGTATTTT. This codes for CASLISGSTDTQYF.

This clone has a handful of counts. V usage is TRBV29-1 and J usage is TRBJ1-1; no clear D. Trimming left V 0 bases short and J 0 bases short, with 8 bases between. The CDR3 is made up of 14 amino acids. From germline, CDR1 is SQVTM and CDR2 ANQGSEA. This chain's CDR3 is CSVEDGEMNTEAFF. CDR3 bases: TGCAGCGTTGAAGACGGGGAGATGAACACTGAAGCTTTCTTT. Full variable domain (remainder filled in from reference TRBV29-1 and TRBJ1-1): SAVISQKPSRDICQRGTSLTIQCQVDSQVTMMFWYRQQPGQSLTLIATANQGSEATYESGFVIDKFPISRPNLTFSTLTVSNMSPEDSSIYLCSVEDGEMNTEAFFGQGTRLTVV.

This chain uses TRBV27 with TRBJ1-5; 9 bases agree with TRBD1. V gave up 6 bases and J gave up 2 bases; unmatched junction bases: 5. The CDR3 contains 15 residues. Germline V gene data show CDR1 as MNHEY and CDR2 as SMNVEV (reference sequence). CDR3 in amino acids: CASRYTGGGNQPQHF. The CDR3 DNA sequence: TGTGCCAGCAGGTACACAGGGGGCGGCAATCAGCCCCAGCATTTT.

The CDR3 is CASSFRATNEKLFF. For the CDR3, the DNA is TGCGCCAGCAGCTTCAGGGCAACTAATGAAAAACTGTTTTTT. The chain has TRBV5-1 and TRBJ1-4; maybe TRBD1 (5 bases). This CDR3 comprises 14 residues. V was trimmed by 2 bases and J by 0 bases, leaving 5 bases between them. CDR1 SGHRS and CDR2 YFSETQ come from the germline V gene.